Given below is one TCR beta chain in context. The junction had 2 bases not matched to a gene; V was cut back by 0 bases and J by 4 bases. This CDR3 has 14 residues. Germline values: CDR1 KGHSH, CDR2 LQKENI. These data come from a study of blood T cell repertoires in COVID-19. Study overall: The United States, Italy and Spain supplied acute and convalescent COVID-19 samples. PBMCs, B-cell-depleted T cells, or T cells provided the cDNA or gDNA that made up the material.

Per the original methods: Reference gene primer amplification yielded estimated nucleated cell counts. Measured with immunoSEQ multiplex PCR; TCRdb has only the in-frame clones, and not every one. From that table come the V and J calls and clone size; the DNA was used to work out D and trimming. Here the sample spans under 300,000 clones, approximately 86% being singletons. The sequence was collected from a man aged 55 to 70 who had recovered from COVID-19. Sequencing was performed on peripheral blood. This chain joins TRBV18 and TRBJ1-2, with 7 bases identical to TRBD1. The DNA of the CDR3 is TGTGCCAGCTCACCACCGGGACAGCTCTATGGCTACACCTTC. Amino acids: CASSPPGQLYGYTF.